Listed here are 14 T cell receptor beta chains from one sample, sequenced in a study of T cells in Graves' hyperthyroidism and ophthalmopathy. The TCR beta CDR3 regions underwent amplification using RNA transcripts as the source. HTBI primers were used for first-round RT-PCR of the TCR CDR3. Via MiXCR, TCRdb re-called the multiplex PCR reads, giving one row per CDR3 protein. The table records approximately 410,000 distinct CDR3 sequences, roughly 14% of them present only once. Sequenced sample: blood. The receptors shown here come from a man between 18 and 29 years old with Graves' ophthalmopathy.

A remark on this clonotype: This may stem from a read error, because a much larger clone lies one nucleotide away. The V and J genes are TRBV6-1 and TRBJ1-5, with D hard to call. CDR3 size: 15 residues. V dropped 3 bases and J dropped 2 bases, with 11 bases sitting between them. Germline assignment: CDR1 MNHNS and CDR2 SASEGT. CDR3: CASSESGLGNQPQHF. The CDR3 DNA sequence: TGTGCCAGCAGTGAGTCCGGGTTAGGCAATCAGCCCCAGCATTTT.

This clonotype occurred many times. The chain is built from TRBV5-5 and TRBJ2-3; 8 bases fit TRBD1. The CDR3 loop spans 17 amino acids. V lost 4 bases, J lost 0 bases, and 10 bases stayed unmatched. CDR1 SGHKS and CDR2 YYEKEE come from the germline V gene (reference sequence). This CDR3 reads CASSADRGRPSTDTQYF. For the CDR3, the DNA is TGTGCCAGCAGCGCAGACAGGGGCCGACCTAGCACAGATACGCAGTATTTT.

This clonotype occurred many times. This chain uses TRBV2 with TRBJ1-2, with no clear D. Germline lookup yields CDR1 SNHLY and CDR2 FYNNEI. This CDR3 contains 11 residues. V lost 9 bases, J lost 8 bases, and 13 bases lay in between. CDR3 region: CARTDNNGYTF. The CDR3 DNA follows: TGTGCCAGAACTGACAACAACGGCTACACCTTC.

In its sample, this clonotype was seen many times. The V and J genes are TRBV2 and TRBJ2-7; 8 bases are shared with TRBD1. V dropped 7 bases and J dropped 6; count of bases not matched to a gene: 11. CDR1 SNHLY and CDR2 FYNNEI come from the germline V gene. The CDR3 has 14 amino acids. CDR3 sequence (DNA): TGTGCCAGCAATCAGAGACAGGGGAATTCCGAGCAGTACTTC. It codes for CASNQRQGNSEQYF.

V and J are TRBV19 and TRBJ2-2; D possibly corresponds to TRBD2 (6 bases). The CDR3 is 16 residues long. CDR1 is LNHDA, CDR2 SQIVND, per germline (reference sequence). The V gene lost 6 bases and the J gene lost 4 bases, with 18 bases spanning the gap. CDR3 protein: CASRGRDFYSTGELFF. The CDR3 DNA reads as TGTGCCAGTAGAGGGCGGGACTTCTATTCCACCGGGGAGCTGTTTTTT.

This clonotype has a count of ten or more. V is TRBV7-2 and J is TRBJ2-5; D might be TRBD2 (6 bases). This CDR3 is built from 13 residues. V was pared by 4 bases and J by 3 bases, with 9 bases between. CDR1 is SGHTA and CDR2 is FQGNSA in the germline V gene. The DNA of the CDR3 is TGTGCCAGCAGCTCTCGGGGGAAAGAGACCCAGTACTTC. This codes for CASSSRGKETQYF. Variable domain in full (rest from reference TRBV7-2 and TRBJ2-5): GAGVSQSPSNKVTEKGKDVELRCDPISGHTALYWYRQSLGQGLEFLIYFQGNSAPDKSGLPSDRFSAERTGGSVSTLTIQRTQQEDSAVYLCASSSRGKETQYFGPGTRLLVL.

This clonotype has a count of ten or more. J is TRBJ2-7 and V is TRBV27, with 7 nucleotides matching TRBD2. This CDR3 spans 15 amino acids. V shed 5 bases, J shed 2 bases, and the junction held 9 bases outside the gene matches. Germline lookup yields CDR1 MNHEY and CDR2 SMNVEV (reference sequence). As DNA, the CDR3 is TGTGCCAGCAGTACCGACTCCGGGACTACCTACGAGCAGTACTTC. Its protein is CASSTDSGTTYEQYF.

As concerns this clonotype: One end of the junction is discordant with germline, which a read error may explain. The chain has TRBV6-1 and TRBJ2-5; D is perhaps TRBD1 (5 bases). The CDR3 runs to 16 residues. Germline V gives CDR1 MNHNS, CDR2 SASEGT. Here the CDR3 DNA reads TGTGCCAGCAGTGAACAAGGGGCCCCCTACCAAGTGACCCAGTACTTC. This sequence encodes CASSEQGAPYQVTQYF.

This clonotype occurred many times. V is TRBV20-1 and J is TRBJ2-3; 8 bases agree with TRBD2. Per the germline V gene, CDR1 is DFQATT and CDR2 is SNEGSKA (reference sequence). CDR3 length: 15 residues. V shed 4 bases and J 0 bases; nucleotides not matched to a gene: 6. In DNA, the CDR3 is TGCAGTGCTATGACGGGGGGGACTAGCACAGATACGCAGTATTTT. It yields the protein CSAMTGGTSTDTQYF.

Concerning this clonotype: A much larger clone is a single base away; this may be a read error. The rearrangement joins TRBV6-1 to TRBJ2-1, with a tentative D call TRBD1 (6 bases). Germline V gives CDR1 MNHNS, CDR2 SASEGT. The CDR3 runs 14 residues. The CDR3 sequence: CAGSKDRYYNEQFF. The CDR3 DNA follows: TGTGCCGGCAGCAAGGACAGATACTACAATGAGCAGTTCTTC.

The chain links TRBV19 to TRBJ1-5, with 7 bases that match TRBD1. The CDR3 is 15 amino acids. Trimming took 6 bases from V and 2 from J; bases not matched to a gene: 7. Per germline, CDR1 LNHDA and CDR2 SQIVND (reference sequence). The CDR3: CASRETGLGNQPQHF. The CDR3 nucleotides are TGTGCCAGTAGGGAGACAGGGTTGGGCAATCAGCCCCAGCATTTT.

Concerning this clonotype itself: This may come from a read error, since a much larger clone is one base off. The chain has TRBV4-1 and TRBJ2-5, with no clear D. Per germline, CDR1 MGHRA and CDR2 YSYEKL. The CDR3 is 12 residues long. CDR3 in DNA: TGCGCCAGCAGCCAACCTGAAGAGAACCAGTACTTC. It is translated as CASSQPEENQYF.

This clonotype has ten or more counts. The V and J genes are TRBV5-1 and TRBJ2-3; D is possibly TRBD1 (5 bases). This CDR3 spans 16 amino acids. Trimming stripped 4 bases from V and 0 bases from J, with 15 bases between. Germline V CDR1 and CDR2: SGHRS, YFSETQ. The CDR3 coding sequence is TGCGCCAGCAGCATCCAGGGTACGACTAGCACAGATACGCAGTATTTT. Its translation: CASSIQGTTSTDTQYF.

The CDR3 DNA is TGTGCCAGCACCCTTAACGGGAGATCCACAGATACGCAGTATTTT. The encoded protein is CASTLNGRSTDTQYF. The rearrangement uses TRBV7-9 and TRBJ2-3; D possibly corresponds to TRBD2 (6 bases). CDR3 size: 15 residues. Germline CDR1 is SEHNR and CDR2 is FQNEAQ (reference sequence). Trimming took off 7 bases at V and 2 bases at J, with 16 bases between the two ends. Together with reference TRBV7-9 and TRBJ2-3, the CDR3 gives the full variable domain: DTGVSQNPRHKITKRGQNVTFRCDPISEHNRLYWYRQTLGQGPEFLTYFQNEAQLEKSRLLSDRFSAERPKGSFSTLEIQRTEQGDSAMYLCASTLNGRSTDTQYFGPGTRLTVL.